This TCR beta chain was found in a study of a mutant IDH1 vaccine in newly diagnosed glioma. Concerning this clone: Antigen: not known.

Sequencing used immunoSEQ multiplex PCR; TCRdb keeps in-frame clones, though not all of them. The sample contains approximately 50,000 clones, 83% of which appear only once. The CDR3 totals 15 residues. The V and J ends lost 4 bases and 1 base, in that order; junction bases with no gene match: 6. Looked up from germline, CDR1 is SGHRS and CDR2 is YFSETQ. Time point given: week 47, end of study. In the vaccine, a single dose held 300 ug of the mutant IDH1 20-mer peptide, along with topical imiquimod. Donor tumors were new WHO grade 3 or 4 IDH1-mutant, ATRX-lost astrocytomas. Sequencing used PBMCs, obtained from a glioma patient whose treatment included an IDH1 peptide vaccine. The receptor was isolated from a woman in her 50s with glioma. V gene TRBV5-1 combines with J gene TRBJ1-2, with TRBD1 identical over 8 bases. The CDR3 reads CASSPDRGVNYGYTF. The CDR3 DNA sequence: TGCGCCAGCAGCCCTGACAGGGGCGTTAACTATGGCTACACCTTC.